This T cell receptor beta chain was captured in a study of blood T cell repertoires in COVID-19. In the study overall: Both acute and convalescent COVID-19 samples were obtained from the United States, Italy and Spain. PBMCs, B-cell-depleted T cells, or T cells provided the cDNA or gDNA that made up the material.

Trimming removed 6 bases at V and 5 bases at J, with 22 bases between. The germline CDR1 and CDR2 sequences are SQVTM and ANQGSEA. The CDR3 is made up of 15 amino acids. Study processing details: Reference gene primer amplification gave estimated nucleated cell counts. Repertoires were generated with immunoSEQ multiplex PCR, while TCRdb's copy carries only in-frame clones and drops some. V, J and clone size were drawn from that table, and D and trimming were deduced from the DNA. The data contain 75,000 to 95,000 clones, 90% to 95% of them singletons. The genes are TRBV29-1 and TRBJ1-1; D possibly corresponds to TRBD1 (5 bases). The sequence derives from a man aged 55 to 70 with acute or convalescent COVID-19. The sample was peripheral blood. The CDR3 protein is CSVIRQPGSWTEAFF. The CDR3 bases are TGCAGCGTAATTCGACAGCCCGGATCTTGGACTGAAGCTTTCTTT.